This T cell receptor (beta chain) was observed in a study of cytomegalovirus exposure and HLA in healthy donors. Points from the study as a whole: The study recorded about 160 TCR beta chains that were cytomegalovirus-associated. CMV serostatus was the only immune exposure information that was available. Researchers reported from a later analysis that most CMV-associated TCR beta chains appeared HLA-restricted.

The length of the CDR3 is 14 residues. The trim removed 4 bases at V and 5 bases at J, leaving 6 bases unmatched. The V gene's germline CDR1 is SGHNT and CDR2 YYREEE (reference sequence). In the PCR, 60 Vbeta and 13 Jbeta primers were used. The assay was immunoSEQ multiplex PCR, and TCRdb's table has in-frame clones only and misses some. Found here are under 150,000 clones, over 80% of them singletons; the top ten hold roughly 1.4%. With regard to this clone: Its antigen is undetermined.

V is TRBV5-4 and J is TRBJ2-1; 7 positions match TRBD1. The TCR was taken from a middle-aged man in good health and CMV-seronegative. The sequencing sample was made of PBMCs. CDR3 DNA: TGTGCCAGCAGCCAAAGGACAGGTGACAATGAGCAGTTCTTC. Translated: CASSQRTGDNEQFF.